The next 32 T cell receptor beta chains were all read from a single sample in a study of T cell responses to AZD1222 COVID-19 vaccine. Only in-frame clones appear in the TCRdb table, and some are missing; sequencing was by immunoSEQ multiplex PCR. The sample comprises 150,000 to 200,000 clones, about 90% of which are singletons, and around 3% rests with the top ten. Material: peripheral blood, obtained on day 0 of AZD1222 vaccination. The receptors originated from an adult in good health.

The DNA of the CDR3 is TGTGCCAGTAGTGGGCCGGAAGGACTCTATGGCTACACCTTC. This sequence encodes CASSGPEGLYGYTF. The chain joins TRBV19 to TRBJ1-2; unclear D gene. The ends were cut back, 5 bases at V and 4 bases at J, with 14 bases in the middle. The CDR3 spans 14 residues. Germline CDR1 and CDR2: LNHDA and SQIVND (reference sequence).

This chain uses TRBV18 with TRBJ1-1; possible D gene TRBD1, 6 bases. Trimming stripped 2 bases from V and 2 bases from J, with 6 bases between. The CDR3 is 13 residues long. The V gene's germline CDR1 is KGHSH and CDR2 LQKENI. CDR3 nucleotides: TGTGCCAGCTCACCAGGGGGCAACACTGAAGCTTTCTTT. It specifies CASSPGGNTEAFF.

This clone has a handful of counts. The CDR3 region is CASRREITGELFF. For the CDR3, the DNA is TGTGCCAGCAGAAGGGAGATCACCGGGGAGCTGTTTTTT. This rearrangement joins TRBV2 to TRBJ2-2; TRBD2 is a possible D gene (5 bases). Per the germline V gene, CDR1 is SNHLY and CDR2 is FYNNEI. This CDR3 has 13 amino acids. Deletions cut 6 bases from V and 4 bases from J, with 9 bases between.

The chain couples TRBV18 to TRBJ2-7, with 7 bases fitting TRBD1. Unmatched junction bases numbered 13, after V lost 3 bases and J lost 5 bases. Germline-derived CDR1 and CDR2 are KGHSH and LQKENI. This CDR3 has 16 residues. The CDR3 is CASSPQGQPNPNEQYF. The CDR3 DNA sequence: TGTGCCAGCTCACCGCAGGGACAGCCTAATCCCAACGAGCAGTACTTC.

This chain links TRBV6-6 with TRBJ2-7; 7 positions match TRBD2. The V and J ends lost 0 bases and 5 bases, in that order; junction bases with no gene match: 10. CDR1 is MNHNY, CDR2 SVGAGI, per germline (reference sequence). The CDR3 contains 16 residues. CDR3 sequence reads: CASSYSNPGRAHEQYF. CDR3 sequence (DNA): TGTGCCAGCAGTTACTCGAATCCAGGGAGGGCCCACGAGCAGTACTTC.

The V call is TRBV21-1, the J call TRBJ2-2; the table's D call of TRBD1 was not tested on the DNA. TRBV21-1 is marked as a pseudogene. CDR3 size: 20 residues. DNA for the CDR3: TGTGCCAGCAGCAAGGGGATGGGGGACAGGGGTCGGCGCGACACCGGGGAGCTGTTTTTT. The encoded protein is CASSKGMGDRGRRDTGELFF.

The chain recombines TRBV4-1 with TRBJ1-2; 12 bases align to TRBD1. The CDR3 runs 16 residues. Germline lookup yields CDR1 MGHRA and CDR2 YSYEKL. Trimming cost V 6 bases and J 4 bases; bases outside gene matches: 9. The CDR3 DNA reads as TGCGCCAGCAGTTCGGGACAGGGGGCTAAGGGCTATGGCTACACCTTC. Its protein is CASSSGQGAKGYGYTF.

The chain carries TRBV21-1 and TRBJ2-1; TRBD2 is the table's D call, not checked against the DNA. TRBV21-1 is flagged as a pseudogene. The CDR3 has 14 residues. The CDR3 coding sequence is TGTGCCAGCAGCAGGGGGGTTGATTTAAATGAGCAGTTCTTC. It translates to CASSRGVDLNEQFF.

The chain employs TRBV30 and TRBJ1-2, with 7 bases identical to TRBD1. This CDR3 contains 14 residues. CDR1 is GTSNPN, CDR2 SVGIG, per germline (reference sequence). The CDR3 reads CAQSAGGSLYGYTF. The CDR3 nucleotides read TGTGCTCAGTCGGCAGGGGGTTCCCTATATGGCTACACCTTC.

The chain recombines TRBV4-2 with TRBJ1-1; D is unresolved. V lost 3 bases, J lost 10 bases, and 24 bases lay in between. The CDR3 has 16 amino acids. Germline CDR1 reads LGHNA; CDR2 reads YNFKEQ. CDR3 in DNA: TGTGCCAGCAGCCACTCCAGAGGGAATGAGGGTCGTGGAGCTTTCTTT. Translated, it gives CASSHSRGNEGRGAFF.

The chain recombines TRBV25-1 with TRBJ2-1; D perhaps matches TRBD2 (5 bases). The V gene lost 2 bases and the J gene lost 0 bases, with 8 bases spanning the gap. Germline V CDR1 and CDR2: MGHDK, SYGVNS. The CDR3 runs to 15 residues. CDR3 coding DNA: TGTGCCAGCAGTGAACTGGCGGGCTCCTACAATGAGCAGTTCTTC. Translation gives CASSELAGSYNEQFF.

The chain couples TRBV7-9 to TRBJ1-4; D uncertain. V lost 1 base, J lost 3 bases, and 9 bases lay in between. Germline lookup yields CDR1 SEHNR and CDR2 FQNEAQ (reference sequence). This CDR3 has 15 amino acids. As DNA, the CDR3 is TGTGCCAGCAGCTTAGATCCAGATTCTAATGAAAAACTGTTTTTT. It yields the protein CASSLDPDSNEKLFF.

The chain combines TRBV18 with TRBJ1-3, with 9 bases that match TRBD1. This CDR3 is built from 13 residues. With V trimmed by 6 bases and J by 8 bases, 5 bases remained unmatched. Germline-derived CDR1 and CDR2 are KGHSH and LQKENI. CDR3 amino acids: CASSGDRADTIYF. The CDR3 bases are TGTGCCAGCTCGGGGGACAGGGCGGACACCATATATTTT.

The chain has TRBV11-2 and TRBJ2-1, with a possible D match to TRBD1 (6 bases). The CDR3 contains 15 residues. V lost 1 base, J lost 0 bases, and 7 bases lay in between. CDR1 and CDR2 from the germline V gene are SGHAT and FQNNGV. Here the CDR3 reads CASSLAGVSYNEQFF. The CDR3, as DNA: TGTGCCAGCAGCTTAGCAGGGGTCTCCTACAATGAGCAGTTCTTC.

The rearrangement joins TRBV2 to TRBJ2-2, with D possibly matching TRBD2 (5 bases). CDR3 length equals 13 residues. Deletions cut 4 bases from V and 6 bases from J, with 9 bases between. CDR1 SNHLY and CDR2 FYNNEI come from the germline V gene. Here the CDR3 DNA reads TGTGCCAGCAGTGGCCTGAGGGCCGGGGAGCTGTTTTTT. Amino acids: CASSGLRAGELFF.

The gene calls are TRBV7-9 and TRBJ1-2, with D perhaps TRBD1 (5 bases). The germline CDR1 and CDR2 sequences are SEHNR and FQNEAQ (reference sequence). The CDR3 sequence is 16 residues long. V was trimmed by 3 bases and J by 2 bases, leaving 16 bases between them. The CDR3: CASSFSGTERNYGYTF. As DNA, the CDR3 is TGTGCCAGCAGCTTCTCAGGGACCGAGAGGAACTATGGCTACACCTTC.

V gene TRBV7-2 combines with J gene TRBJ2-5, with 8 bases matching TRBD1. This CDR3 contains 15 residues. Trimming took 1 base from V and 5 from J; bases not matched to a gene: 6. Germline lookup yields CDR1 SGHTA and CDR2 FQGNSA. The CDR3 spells CASSLGRSGGETQYF. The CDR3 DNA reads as TGTGCCAGCAGCTTAGGAAGGTCAGGGGGCGAGACCCAGTACTTC.

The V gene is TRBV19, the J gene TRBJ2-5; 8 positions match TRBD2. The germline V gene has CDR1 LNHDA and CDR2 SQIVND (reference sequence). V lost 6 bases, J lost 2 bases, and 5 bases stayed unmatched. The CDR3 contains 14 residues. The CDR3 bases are TGTGCCAGTAGGAAGCGGGGGACACAAGAGACCCAGTACTTC. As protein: CASRKRGTQETQYF.

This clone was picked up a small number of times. The CDR3 loop is CASSSSGSPGEQYF. CDR3 sequence (DNA): TGTGCCAGCAGCTCTAGCGGGAGTCCTGGCGAGCAGTACTTC. The rearrangement links TRBV11-1 to TRBJ2-7; TRBD2 agrees at 10 bases. The germline V gene encodes CDR1 SGHAT and CDR2 FQDESV (reference sequence). With V trimmed by 4 bases and J by 6 bases, 6 bases remained unmatched. The CDR3 loop spans 14 amino acids.

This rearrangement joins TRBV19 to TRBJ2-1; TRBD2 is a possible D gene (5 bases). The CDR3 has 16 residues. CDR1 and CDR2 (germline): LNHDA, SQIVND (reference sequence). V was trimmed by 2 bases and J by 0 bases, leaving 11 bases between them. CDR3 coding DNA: TGTGCCAGTAGTATATCGAACAGCGGCTCCTACAATGAGCAGTTCTTC. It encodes CASSISNSGSYNEQFF.

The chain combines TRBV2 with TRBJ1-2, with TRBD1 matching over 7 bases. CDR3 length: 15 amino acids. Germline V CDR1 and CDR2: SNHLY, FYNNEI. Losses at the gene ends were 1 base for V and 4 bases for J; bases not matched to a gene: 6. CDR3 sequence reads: CASSEGGGAFYGYTF. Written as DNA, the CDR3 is TGTGCCAGCAGTGAAGGAGGGGGCGCCTTCTATGGCTACACCTTC.

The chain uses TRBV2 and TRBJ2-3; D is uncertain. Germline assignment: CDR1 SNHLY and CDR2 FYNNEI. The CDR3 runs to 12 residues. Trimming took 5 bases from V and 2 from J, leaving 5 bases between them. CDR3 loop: CASSLNTDTQYF. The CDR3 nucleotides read TGTGCCAGCAGTCTAAACACAGATACGCAGTATTTT. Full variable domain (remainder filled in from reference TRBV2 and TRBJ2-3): EPEVTQTPSHQVTQMGQEVILRCVPISNHLYFYWYRQILGQKVEFLVSFYNNEISEKSEIFDDQFSVERPDGSNFTLKIRSTKLEDSAMYFCASSLNTDTQYFGPGTRLTVL.

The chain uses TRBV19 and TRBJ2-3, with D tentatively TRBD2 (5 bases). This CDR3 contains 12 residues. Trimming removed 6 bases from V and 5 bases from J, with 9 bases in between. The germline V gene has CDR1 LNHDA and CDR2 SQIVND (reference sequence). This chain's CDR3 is CASSITRDTQYF. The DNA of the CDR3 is TGTGCCAGTAGCATCACTAGAGATACGCAGTATTTT.

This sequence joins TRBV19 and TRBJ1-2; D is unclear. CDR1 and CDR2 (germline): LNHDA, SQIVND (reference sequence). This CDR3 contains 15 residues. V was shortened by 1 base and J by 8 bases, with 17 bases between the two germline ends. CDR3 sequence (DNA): TGTGCCAGTAGTATAGTTACCGACTCCTTGGAGGGCTACACCTTC. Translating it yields CASSIVTDSLEGYTF.

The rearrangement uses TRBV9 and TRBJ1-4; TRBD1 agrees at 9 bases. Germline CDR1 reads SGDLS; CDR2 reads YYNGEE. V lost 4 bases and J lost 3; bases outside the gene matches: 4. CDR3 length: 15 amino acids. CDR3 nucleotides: TGTGCCAGCAGCCCCCGGGACAGGGCTAATGAAAAACTGTTTTTT. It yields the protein CASSPRDRANEKLFF.

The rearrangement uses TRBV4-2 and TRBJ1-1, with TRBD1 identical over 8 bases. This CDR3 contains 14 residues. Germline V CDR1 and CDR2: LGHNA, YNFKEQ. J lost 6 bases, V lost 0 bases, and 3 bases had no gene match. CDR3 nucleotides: TGTGCCAGCAGCCAAGAAGACAGGGGCGCTGAAGCTTTCTTT. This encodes CASSQEDRGAEAFF.

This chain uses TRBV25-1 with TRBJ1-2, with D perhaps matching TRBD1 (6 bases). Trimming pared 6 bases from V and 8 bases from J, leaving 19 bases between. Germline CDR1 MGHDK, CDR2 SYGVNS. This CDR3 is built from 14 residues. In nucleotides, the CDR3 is TGTGCCAGCAGCTCAGGGGAAGGGTTGGGAGGCTACACCTTC. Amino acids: CASSSGEGLGGYTF.

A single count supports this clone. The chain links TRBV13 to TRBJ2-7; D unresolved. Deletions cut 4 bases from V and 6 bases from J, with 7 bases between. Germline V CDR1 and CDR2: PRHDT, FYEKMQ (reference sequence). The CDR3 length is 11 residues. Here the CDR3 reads CASSSVREQYF. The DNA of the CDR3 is TGTGCCAGCAGCTCCGTACGCGAGCAGTACTTC.

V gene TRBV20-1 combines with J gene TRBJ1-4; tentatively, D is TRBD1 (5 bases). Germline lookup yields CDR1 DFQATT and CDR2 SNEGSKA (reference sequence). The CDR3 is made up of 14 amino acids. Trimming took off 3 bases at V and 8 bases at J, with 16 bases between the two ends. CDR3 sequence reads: CSASGDAMGEKLFF. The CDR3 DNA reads TGCAGTGCTAGTGGGGACGCTATGGGCGAAAAACTGTTTTTT.

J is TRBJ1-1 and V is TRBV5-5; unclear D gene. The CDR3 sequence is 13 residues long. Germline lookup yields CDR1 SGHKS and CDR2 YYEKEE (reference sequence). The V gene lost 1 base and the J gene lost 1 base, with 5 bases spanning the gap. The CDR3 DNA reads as TGTGCCAGCAGCTTGATCCGGAACACTGAAGCTTTCTTT. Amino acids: CASSLIRNTEAFF.

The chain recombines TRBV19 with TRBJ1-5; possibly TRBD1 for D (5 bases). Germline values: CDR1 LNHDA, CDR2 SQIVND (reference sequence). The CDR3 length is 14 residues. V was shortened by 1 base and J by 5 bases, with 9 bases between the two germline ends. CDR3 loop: CASSIGGPYQPQHF. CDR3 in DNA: TGTGCCAGTAGTATAGGGGGACCCTATCAGCCCCAGCATTTT.

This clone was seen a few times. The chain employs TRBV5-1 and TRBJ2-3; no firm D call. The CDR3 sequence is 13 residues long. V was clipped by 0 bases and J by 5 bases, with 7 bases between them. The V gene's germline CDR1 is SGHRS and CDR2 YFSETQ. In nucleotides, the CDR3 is TGCGCCAGCAGCTTGGGCCCAGTAGATACGCAGTATTTT. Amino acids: CASSLGPVDTQYF. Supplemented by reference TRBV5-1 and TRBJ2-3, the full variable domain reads KAGVTQTPRYLIKTRGQQVTLSCSPISGHRSVSWYQQTPGQGLQFLFEYFSETQRNKGNFPGRFSGRQFSNSRSEMNVSTLELGDSALYLCASSLGPVDTQYFGPGTRLTVL.